In this sample, the clone carrying this TCR beta chain turned up a few times. The CDR3 covers 12 residues. Germline CDR1 and CDR2: SNHLY and FYNNEI. The data are from a study of blood T cells in healthy people across ages. With a J-beta primer mix and a sample-barcoded 5' primer, a second PCR ran 7 to 11 cycles. TCRdb itself ran the 5' RACE reads through MiXCR, one entry per CDR3 protein. The sample has about 620,000 distinct CDR3 sequences; 20% to 25% are singletons. Drawing of peripheral blood yielded 8.5 to 10 milliliters from each donor. The chain recombines TRBV2 with TRBJ2-5; the D is unclear. The J call is in doubt because the DNA end fits TRBJ2-1 better. The receptor was derived from a man between 65 and 79 years old in good health. The sample was blood. CDR3 nucleotide sequence: TGTGCCAGCAATCTGGGGTACAATGAGCAGTTCTTC. Its protein is CASNLGYNEQFF.